Detailed here is one T cell receptor (beta chain). This clonotype was recorded a few times. The target of this receptor is not known. No qualities accompany the bases; no much larger clone lies one base away. Library construction relied on RT-PCR. TCRdb shows the sequencer as Illumina HiSeq 2500. Using fastp at Q25 and MiXCR, TCRdb reprocessed the public reads and kept productive beta chains. Entries that share a CDR3 protein sequence are merged under the most common genes and DNA. Within this sample are approximately 530,000 distinct CDR3 sequences, with 7.6% of them counted one time only. Over 10% of the sample is in the top ten clones. The CDR1 and CDR2 encoded by the germline V gene are MGHRA and YSYEKL. Trimming removed 0 bases from V and 7 bases from J; the gene matches leave 5 bases unexplained. There are 16 amino acids in the CDR3, from cysteine to phenylalanine inclusive. Of all the DNA, just the CDR3 is kept, 48 bases in frame from base 1.

This sample stems from a study of response to subunit inactivated influenza vaccine (dated by TCRdb to 2017 to 2018). For the study in its entirety: Deep quantitative T cell receptor repertoire profiling was used in the study to track responses to a trivalent subunit inactivated influenza vaccine. Summary of the overall study and its limitations: According to the authors, only a limited number of new T cells may be recruited by each seasonal influenza vaccination.

The sample was PBMCs from blood, taken approximately 25 months after vaccination. The receptor chain draws on TRBV4-1 and TRBJ1-4, and 10 junctional nucleotides match TRBD1. This sequence was found in a man between 50 and 75 years old who received an inactivated influenza vaccine. Donor details come from another sample of the same person, matched by shared clones. The CDR3 corresponds to CASSQDFRTGGEKLFF. The nucleotide sequence is given as TGCGCCAGCAGCCAAGATTTCAGGACAGGGGGTGAAAAACTGTTTTTT.